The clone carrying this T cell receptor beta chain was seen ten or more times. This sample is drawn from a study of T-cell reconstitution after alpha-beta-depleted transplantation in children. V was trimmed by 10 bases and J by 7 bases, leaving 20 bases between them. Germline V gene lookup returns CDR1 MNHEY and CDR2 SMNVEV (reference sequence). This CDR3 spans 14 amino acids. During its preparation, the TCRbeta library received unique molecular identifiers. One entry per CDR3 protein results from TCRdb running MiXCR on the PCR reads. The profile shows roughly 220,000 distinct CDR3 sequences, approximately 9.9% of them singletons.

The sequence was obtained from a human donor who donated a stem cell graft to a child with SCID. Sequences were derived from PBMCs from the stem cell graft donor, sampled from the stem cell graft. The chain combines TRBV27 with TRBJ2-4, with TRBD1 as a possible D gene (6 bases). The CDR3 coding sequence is TGTGCCACCATATGCCCCAGGGGTAGGAACATTCAGTACTTC. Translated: CATICPRGRNIQYF.